In its sample, the clone carrying this T cell receptor beta chain was seen a few times. In terms of origin and age, donors were healthy Caucasian individuals from Russia aged roughly 6 to 100. Primers used in a second PCR of roughly 6 to 12 cycles were a sample-barcoded 5' primer and a J-beta primer mix. One entry per CDR3 protein results from TCRdb running MiXCR on the 5' RACE reads. This table has around 800,000 distinct CDR3 sequences, approximately 24% appearing once. Germline V gene data show CDR1 as SQVTM and CDR2 as ANQGSEA. The CDR3 covers 13 residues. These data belong to a study of blood T cells in healthy people across ages. These data were also reused for a study on T cells of mothers and their children. That source adds: For cDNA synthesis, the complete extracted RNA was used (about 1.6 ug per 15 ul).

The sequence was obtained from a boy under 18 in good health. The sample consisted of blood. The V gene is TRBV29-1, the J gene TRBJ2-7; D may be TRBD1 or TRBD2 (5 bases each). The DNA end lines up better with TRBJ2-5; the J call may be wrong. CDR3 sequence reads: CSVQAGWGETQYF. The CDR3 DNA is TGCAGCGTTCAGGCAGGATGGGGGGAGACCCAGTACTTC.